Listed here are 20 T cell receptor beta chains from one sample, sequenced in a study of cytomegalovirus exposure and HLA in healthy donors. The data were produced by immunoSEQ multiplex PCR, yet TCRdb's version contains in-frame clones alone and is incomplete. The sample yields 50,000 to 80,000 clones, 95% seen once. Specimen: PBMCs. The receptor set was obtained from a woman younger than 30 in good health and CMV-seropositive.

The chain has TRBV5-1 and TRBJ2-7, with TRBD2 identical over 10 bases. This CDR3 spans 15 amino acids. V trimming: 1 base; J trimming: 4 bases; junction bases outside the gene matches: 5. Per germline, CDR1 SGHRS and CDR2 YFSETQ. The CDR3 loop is CASSLLAGELYEQYF. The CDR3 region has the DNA TGCGCCAGCAGCTTGCTAGCGGGAGAGCTGTACGAGCAGTACTTC.

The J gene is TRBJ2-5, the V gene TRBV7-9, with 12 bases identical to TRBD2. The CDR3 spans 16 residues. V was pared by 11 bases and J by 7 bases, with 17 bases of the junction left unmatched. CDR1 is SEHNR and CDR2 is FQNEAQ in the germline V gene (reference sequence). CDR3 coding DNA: TGTGCCGTTTACACCAGACTAGCGGGAGATTCGGGGACCCAGTACTTC. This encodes CAVYTRLAGDSGTQYF.

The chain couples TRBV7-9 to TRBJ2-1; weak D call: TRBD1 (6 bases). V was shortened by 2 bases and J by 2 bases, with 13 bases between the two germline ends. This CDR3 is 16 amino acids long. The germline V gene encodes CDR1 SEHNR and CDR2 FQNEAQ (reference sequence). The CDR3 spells CASSLSETGPYNEQFF. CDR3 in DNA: TGTGCCAGCAGCTTATCTGAAACAGGGCCCTACAATGAGCAGTTCTTC.

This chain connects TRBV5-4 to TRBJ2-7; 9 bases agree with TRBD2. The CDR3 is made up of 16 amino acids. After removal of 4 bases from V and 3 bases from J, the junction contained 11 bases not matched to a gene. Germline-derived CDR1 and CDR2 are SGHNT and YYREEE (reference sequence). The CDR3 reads CASSPRGGGLSYEQYF. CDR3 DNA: TGTGCCAGCAGCCCGCGGGGGGGAGGCTTAAGCTACGAGCAGTACTTC.

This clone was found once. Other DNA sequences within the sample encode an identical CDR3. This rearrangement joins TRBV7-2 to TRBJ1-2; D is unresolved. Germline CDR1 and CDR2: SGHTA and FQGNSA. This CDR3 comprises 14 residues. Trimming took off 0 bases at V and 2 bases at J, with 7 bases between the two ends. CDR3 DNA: TGTGCCAGCAGCTTAGCTGGTCGGAACTATGGCTACACCTTC. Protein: CASSLAGRNYGYTF.

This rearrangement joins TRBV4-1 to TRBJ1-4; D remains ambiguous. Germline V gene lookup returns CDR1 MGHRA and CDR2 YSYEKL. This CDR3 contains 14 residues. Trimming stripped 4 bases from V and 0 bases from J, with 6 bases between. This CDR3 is CASSPTPTNEKLFF. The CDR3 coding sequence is TGCGCCAGCAGCCCGACACCAACTAATGAAAAACTGTTTTTT.

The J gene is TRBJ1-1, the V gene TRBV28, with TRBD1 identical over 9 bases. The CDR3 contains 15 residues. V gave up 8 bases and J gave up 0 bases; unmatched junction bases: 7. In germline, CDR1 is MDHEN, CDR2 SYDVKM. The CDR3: CASPSGTGMNTEAFF. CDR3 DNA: TGTGCCAGCCCATCCGGGACAGGGATGAACACTGAAGCTTTCTTT.

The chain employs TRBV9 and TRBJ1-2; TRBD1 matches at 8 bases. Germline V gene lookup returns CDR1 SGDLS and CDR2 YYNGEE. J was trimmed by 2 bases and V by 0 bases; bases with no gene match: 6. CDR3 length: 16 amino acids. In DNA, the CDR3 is TGTGCCAGCAGCGTAGACCCAGGGGGCTTCAACTATGGCTACACCTTC. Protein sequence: CASSVDPGGFNYGYTF.

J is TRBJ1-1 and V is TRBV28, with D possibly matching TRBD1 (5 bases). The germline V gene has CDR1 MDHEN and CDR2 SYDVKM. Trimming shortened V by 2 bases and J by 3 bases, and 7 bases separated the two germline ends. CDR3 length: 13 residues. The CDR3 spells CASSLPGDTEAFF. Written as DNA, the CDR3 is TGTGCCAGCAGTTTACCGGGGGACACTGAAGCTTTCTTT.

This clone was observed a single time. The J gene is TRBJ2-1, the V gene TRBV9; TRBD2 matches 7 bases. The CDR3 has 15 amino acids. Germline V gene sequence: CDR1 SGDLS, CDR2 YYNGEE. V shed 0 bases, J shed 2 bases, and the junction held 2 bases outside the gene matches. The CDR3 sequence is CASSVGTSAYNEQFF. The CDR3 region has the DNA TGTGCCAGCAGCGTAGGTACTAGCGCCTACAATGAGCAGTTCTTC.

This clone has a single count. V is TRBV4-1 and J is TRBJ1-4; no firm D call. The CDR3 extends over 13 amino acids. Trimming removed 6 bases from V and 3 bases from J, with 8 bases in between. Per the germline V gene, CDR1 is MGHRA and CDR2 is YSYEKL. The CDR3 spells CASRTTANEKLFF. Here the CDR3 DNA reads TGCGCCAGCAGAACAACAGCTAATGAAAAACTGTTTTTT.

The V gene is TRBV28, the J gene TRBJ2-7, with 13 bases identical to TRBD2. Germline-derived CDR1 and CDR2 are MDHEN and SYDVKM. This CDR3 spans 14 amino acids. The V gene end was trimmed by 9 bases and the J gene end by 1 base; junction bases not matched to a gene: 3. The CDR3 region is CASLTSGRSYEQYF. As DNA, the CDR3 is TGTGCCAGTCTGACTAGCGGGAGGTCCTACGAGCAGTACTTC.

This CDR3 reads CASSQDHLASSSYNEQFF. CDR3 DNA sequence: TGCGCCAGCAGCCAAGATCACCTAGCGTCCAGCTCCTACAATGAGCAGTTCTTC. The chain uses TRBV4-1 and TRBJ2-1; TRBD2 is a possible D gene (6 bases). Trimming removed 0 bases from V and 0 bases from J, with 15 bases in between. The CDR3 length is 18 residues. Germline V gene sequence: CDR1 MGHRA, CDR2 YSYEKL.

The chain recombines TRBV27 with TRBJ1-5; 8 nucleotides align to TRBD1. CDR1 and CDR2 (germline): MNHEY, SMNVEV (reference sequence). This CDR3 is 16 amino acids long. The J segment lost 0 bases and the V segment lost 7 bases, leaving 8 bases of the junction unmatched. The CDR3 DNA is TGTGCCAGCAAATTTCAGGGGGCAGCTAGCAATCAGCCCCAGCATTTT. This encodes CASKFQGAASNQPQHF.

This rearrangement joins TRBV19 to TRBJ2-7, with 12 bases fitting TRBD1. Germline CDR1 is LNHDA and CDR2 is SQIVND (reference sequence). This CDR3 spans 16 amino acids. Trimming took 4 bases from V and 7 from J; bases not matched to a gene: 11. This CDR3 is CASSTPGDRGRQEQYF. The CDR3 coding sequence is TGTGCCAGTAGTACGCCGGGGGACAGGGGGCGTCAGGAGCAGTACTTC.

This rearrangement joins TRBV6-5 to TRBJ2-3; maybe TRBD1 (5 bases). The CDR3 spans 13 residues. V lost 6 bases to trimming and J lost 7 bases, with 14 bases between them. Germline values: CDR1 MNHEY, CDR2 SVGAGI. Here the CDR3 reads CASSLLGLNTQYF. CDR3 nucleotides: TGTGCCAGCAGCCTACTGGGGCTAAATACGCAGTATTTT.

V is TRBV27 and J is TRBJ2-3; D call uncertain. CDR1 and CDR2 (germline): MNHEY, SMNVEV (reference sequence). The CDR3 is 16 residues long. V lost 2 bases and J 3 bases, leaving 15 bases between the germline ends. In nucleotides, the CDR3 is TGTGCCAGCAGTTTAAGAAGCGTCACCGGTACAGATACGCAGTATTTT. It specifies CASSLRSVTGTDTQYF.

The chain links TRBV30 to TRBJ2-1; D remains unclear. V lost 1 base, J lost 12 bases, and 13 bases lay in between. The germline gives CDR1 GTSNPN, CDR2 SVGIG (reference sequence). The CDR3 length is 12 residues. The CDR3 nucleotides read TGTGCCTGGAGTGCCCCCCCAGGTAGGCAGTTCTTC. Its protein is CAWSAPPGRQFF.

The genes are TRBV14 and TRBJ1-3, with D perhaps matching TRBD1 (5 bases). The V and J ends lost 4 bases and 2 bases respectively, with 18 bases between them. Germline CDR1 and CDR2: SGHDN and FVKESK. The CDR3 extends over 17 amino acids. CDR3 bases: TGTGCCAGCAGCCCCAGGCGGGGCAGGTATCCTGGAAACACCATATATTTT. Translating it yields CASSPRRGRYPGNTIYF. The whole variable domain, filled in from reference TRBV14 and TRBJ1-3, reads EAGVTQFPSHSVIEKGQTVTLRCDPISGHDNLYWYRRVMGKEIKFLLHFVKESKQDESGMPNNRFLAERTGGTYSTLKVQPAELEDSGVYFCASSPRRGRYPGNTIYFGEGSWLTVV.

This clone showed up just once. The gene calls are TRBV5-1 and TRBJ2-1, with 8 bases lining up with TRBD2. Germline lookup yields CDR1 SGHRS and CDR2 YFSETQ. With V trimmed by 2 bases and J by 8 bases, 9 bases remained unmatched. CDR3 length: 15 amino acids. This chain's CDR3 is CASSLTGTSPYEQFF. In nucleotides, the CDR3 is TGCGCCAGCAGCTTAACCGGGACTAGTCCCTATGAGCAGTTCTTC.